Only a few counts were recorded for the clone carrying this TCR beta chain. The antigen remains undetermined. This sample stems from a study of T cells in Graves' hyperthyroidism and ophthalmopathy. Whole-study results and caveats: Ophthalmopathy was predicted by the model a median of about 6.5 months ahead of onset.

Cells are PBMCs isolated from 10 ml of fresh blood. This CDR3 is 11 amino acids long. Between the trimmed V and J ends, which lost 4 bases and 3 bases, there was a span of 6 bases. CDR1 and CDR2 from the germline V gene are SQVTM and ANQGSEA. Amplified regions were TCR beta CDR3 sequences from RNA transcripts. HTBI primers were employed in a first-round RT-PCR of the TCR CDR3. TCRdb re-analysed the multiplex PCR reads in MiXCR, keeping a single row per CDR3 protein. The table includes 600,000 to 850,000 distinct CDR3 sequences, about 17% detected once. The chain has TRBV29-1 and TRBJ1-2, with unresolved D. Material for sequencing was blood. The receptor was isolated from a woman aged 45-59 years with Graves' hyperthyroidism that later progressed to Graves' ophthalmopathy. CDR3 sequence (DNA): TGCAGCGTTGGTAGGGACTATGGCTACACCTTC. Protein: CSVGRDYGYTF.